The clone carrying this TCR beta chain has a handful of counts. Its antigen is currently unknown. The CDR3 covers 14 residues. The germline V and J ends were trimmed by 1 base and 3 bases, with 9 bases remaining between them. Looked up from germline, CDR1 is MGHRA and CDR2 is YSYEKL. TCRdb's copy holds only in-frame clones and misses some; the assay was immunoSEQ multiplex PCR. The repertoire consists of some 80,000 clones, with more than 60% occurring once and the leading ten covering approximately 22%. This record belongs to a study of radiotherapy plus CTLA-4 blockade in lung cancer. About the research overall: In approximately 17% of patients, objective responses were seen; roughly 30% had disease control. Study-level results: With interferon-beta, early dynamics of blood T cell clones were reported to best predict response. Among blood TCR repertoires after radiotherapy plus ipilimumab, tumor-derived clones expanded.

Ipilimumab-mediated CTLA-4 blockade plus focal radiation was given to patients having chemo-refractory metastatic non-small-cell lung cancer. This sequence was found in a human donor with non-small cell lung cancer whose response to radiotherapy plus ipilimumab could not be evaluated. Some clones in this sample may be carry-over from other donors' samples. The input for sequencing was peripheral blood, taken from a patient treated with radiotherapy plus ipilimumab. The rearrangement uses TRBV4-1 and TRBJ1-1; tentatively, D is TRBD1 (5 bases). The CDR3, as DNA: TGCGCCAGCAGCCAAGTAGGGGATTACACTGAAGCTTTCTTT. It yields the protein CASSQVGDYTEAFF.